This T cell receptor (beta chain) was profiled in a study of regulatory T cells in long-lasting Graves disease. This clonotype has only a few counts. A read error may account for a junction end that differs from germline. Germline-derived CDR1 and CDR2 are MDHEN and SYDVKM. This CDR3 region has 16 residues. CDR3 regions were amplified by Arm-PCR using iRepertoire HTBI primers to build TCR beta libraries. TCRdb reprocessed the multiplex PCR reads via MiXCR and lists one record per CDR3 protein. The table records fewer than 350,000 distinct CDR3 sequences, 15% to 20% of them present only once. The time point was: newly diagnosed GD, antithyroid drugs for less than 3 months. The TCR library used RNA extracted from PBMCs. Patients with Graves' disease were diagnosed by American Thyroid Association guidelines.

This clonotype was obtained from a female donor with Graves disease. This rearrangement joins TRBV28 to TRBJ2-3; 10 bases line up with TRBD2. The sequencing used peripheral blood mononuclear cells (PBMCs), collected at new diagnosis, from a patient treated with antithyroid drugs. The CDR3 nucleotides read TGTGCCAGCAGTTTGGGACTAGCGAGGAGGACAGGTACGCAGTATTTT. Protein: CASSLGLARRTGTQYF.